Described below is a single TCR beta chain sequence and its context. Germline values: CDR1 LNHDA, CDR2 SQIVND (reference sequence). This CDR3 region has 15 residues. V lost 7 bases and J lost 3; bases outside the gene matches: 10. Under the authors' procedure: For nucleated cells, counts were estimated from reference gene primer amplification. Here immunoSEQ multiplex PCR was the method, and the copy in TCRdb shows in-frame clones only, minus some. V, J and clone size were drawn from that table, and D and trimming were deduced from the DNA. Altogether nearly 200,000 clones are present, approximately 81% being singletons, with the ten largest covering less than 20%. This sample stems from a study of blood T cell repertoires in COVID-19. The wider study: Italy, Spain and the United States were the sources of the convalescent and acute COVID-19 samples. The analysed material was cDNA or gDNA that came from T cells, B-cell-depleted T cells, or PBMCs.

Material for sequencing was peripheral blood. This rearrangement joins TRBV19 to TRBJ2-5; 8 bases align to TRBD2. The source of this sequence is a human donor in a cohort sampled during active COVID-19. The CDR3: CASTPLGGGKETQYF. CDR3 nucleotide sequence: TGTGCCAGTACCCCCTTGGGCGGGGGGAAAGAGACCCAGTACTTC.